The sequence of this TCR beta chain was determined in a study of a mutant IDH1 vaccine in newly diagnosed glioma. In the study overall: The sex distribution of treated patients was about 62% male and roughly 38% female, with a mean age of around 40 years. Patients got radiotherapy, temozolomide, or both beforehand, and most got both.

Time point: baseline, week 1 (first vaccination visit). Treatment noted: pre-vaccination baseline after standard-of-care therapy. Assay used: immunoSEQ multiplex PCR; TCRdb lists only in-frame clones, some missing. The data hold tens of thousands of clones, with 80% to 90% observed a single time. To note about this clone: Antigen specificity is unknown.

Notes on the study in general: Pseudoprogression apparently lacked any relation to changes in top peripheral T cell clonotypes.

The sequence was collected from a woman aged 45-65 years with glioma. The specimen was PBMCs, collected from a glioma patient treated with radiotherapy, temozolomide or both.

The CDR3 loop reads CASSLGGRGSNTEAFF. CDR3 in DNA: TGTGCCAGCAGCTTAGGGGGCCGGGGGTCGAACACTGAAGCTTTCTTT. This chain uses TRBV11-3 with TRBJ1-1; D may be TRBD1 (5 bases). The CDR3 is 16 residues long. V was cut by 1 base and J by 1 base, with 13 bases left in between. CDR1 and CDR2 (germline): SGHNT, YENEEA.